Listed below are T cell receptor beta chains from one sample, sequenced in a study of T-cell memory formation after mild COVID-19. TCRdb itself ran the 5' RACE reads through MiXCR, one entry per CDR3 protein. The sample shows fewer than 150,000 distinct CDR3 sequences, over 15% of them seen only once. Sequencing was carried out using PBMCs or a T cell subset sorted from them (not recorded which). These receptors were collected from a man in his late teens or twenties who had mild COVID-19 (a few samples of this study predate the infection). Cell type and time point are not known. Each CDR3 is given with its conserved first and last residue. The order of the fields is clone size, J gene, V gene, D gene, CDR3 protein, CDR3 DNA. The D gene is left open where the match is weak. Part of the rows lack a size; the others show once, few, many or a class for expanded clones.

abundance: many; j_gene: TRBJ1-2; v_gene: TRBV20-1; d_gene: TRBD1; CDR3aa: CSAILGQANYGYTF; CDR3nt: TGCAGTGCTATCCTAGGACAGGCCAACTATGGCTACACCTTC
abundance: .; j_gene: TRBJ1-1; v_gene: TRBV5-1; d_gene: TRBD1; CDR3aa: CASSSGDRFGVNTEAFF; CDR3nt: TGCGCCAGCAGCTCCGGGGACAGGTTCGGGGTAAACACTGAAGCTTTCTTT
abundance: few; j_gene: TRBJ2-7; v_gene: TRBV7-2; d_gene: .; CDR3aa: CASSFLVGYEQYF; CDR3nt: TGTGCCAGCAGCTTTCTAGTAGGGTACGAGCAGTACTTC
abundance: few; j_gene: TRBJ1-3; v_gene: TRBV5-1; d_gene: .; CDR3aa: CASSLRAGANSGNTIYF; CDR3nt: TGCGCCAGCAGCTTGAGGGCAGGGGCCAACTCTGGAAACACCATATATTTT
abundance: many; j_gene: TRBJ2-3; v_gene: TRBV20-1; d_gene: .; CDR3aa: CSAAIAASTDTQYF; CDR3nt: TGCAGTGCCGCGATTGCCGCTAGCACAGATACGCAGTATTTT
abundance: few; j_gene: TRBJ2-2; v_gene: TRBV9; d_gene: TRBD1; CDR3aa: CASSTRGTGHTGELFF; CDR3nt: TGTGCCAGCAGCACAAGGGGGACAGGTCATACCGGGGAGCTGTTTTTT
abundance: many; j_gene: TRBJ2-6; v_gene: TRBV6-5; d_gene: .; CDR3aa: CASSYGRSGANVLTF; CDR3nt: TGTGCCAGCAGTTATGGCAGGTCTGGGGCCAACGTCCTGACTTTC
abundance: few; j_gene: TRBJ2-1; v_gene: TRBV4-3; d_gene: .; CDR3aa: CASSTDYKGNEQFF; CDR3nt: TGCGCCAGTTCGACGGATTACAAGGGGAATGAGCAGTTCTTC
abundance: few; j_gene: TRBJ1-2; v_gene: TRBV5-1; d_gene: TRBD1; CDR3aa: CASSLAPGTGGGNGYTF; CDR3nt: TGCGCCAGCAGCTTGGCCCCCGGGACAGGGGGAGGAAATGGCTACACCTTC
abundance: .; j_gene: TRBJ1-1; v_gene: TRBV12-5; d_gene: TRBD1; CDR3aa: CASGLQGGTEAFF; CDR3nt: TGTGCTAGTGGTTTACAGGGGGGCACTGAAGCTTTCTTT
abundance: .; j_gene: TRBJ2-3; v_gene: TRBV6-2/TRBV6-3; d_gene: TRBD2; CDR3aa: CASTASGASDTQYF; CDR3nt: TGTGCCAGCACGGCTAGCGGGGCCTCAGATACGCAGTATTTT
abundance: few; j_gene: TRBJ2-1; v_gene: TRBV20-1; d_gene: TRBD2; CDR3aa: CSAIAGGNNEQFF; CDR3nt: TGCAGTGCGATAGCGGGGGGTAACAATGAGCAGTTCTTC
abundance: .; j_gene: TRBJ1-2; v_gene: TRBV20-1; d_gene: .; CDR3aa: CSARIQGSGYTF; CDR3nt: TGCAGTGCTAGGATACAGGGTAGCGGCTACACCTTC
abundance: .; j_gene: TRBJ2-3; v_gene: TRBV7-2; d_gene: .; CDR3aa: CASSLGPGRTDTQYF; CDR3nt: TGTGCCAGCAGCTTAGGGCCGGGCCGCACAGATACGCAGTATTTT
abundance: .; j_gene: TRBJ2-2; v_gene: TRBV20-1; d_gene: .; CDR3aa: CSATTDTGELFF; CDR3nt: TGCAGTGCAACGACAGACACCGGGGAGCTGTTTTTT
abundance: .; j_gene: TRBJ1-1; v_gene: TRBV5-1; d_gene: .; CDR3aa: CASSFPDRRTEAFF; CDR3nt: TGCGCCAGCAGCTTCCCCGACAGAAGGACTGAAGCTTTCTTT
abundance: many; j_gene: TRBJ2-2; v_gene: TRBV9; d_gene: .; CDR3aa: CASSVRDRTNTGELFF; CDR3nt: TGTGCCAGCAGCGTAAGAGACCGAACGAACACCGGGGAGCTGTTTTTT